This T cell receptor (beta chain) was identified during a study of blood T cell repertoires in COVID-19. Study-level information: Material from acute and convalescent COVID-19 was sourced from the United States, Italy and Spain. The analysed material was cDNA or gDNA that came from T cells, B-cell-depleted T cells, or PBMCs.

The length of the CDR3 is 17 residues. The V and J ends lost 6 bases and 3 bases respectively, with 22 bases between them. Looked up from germline, CDR1 is SGHKS and CDR2 is YYEKEE (reference sequence). In the source study's methods: Amplification with reference gene primers provided the estimates of nucleated cell counts. TCRdb's copy holds only in-frame clones and misses some; the assay was immunoSEQ multiplex PCR. V, J and clone size are taken as reported in that table, and D and trimming were inferred from the DNA itself. The sample shows roughly 13,000 clones, roughly 89% of them seen only once.

The source is a human donor with active COVID-19. The donor label of this sample is uncertain. V gene TRBV5-5 combines with J gene TRBJ1-3; perhaps TRBD1 as D (5 bases). Input material: peripheral blood. CDR3 sequence reads: CASTNPGGVVYGNTIYF. The DNA for the CDR3 is TGTGCCAGCACCAACCCCGGGGGGGTCGTGTATGGAAACACCATATATTTT.